The following is a T cell receptor (beta chain) sequence with its context. Cohorts were assigned according to the clinical history that participants reported. People in the exposed group encountered a COVID-19 case within 2 weeks before entering the study. The protocol was immunoSEQ multiplex PCR, while the TCRdb copy is restricted to in-frame clones and leaves out a portion. The sample shows about 200,000 clones, 65% to 90% of them seen only once. This record comes from a study of blood T cell repertoires in COVID-19. At the level of the study: The samples span acute and convalescent COVID-19 from the United States, Italy and Spain. T cells, B-cell-depleted T cells, or PBMCs supplied cDNA or gDNA.

Germline lookup yields CDR1 KGHDR and CDR2 SFDVKD. V lost 5 bases to trimming and J lost 1 base, with 10 bases between them. This CDR3 is built from 14 residues. The source of this sequence is a woman under 40 who had been exposed to COVID-19. The chain recombines TRBV24-1 with TRBJ1-1, with D tentatively TRBD1 (6 bases). The sequencing sample was made of PBMCs or T cells enriched from blood (not recorded which). In nucleotides, the CDR3 is TGTGCCACCAGTGTCGGGGGGGCGAACACTGAAGCTTTCTTT. This sequence encodes CATSVGGANTEAFF.